These 24 T cell receptor beta chains share one sample of origin, sequenced in a study of T-cell memory formation after mild COVID-19. TCRdb reprocessed the 5' RACE reads via MiXCR and lists one record per CDR3 protein. This sample has roughly 600,000 distinct CDR3 sequences, with about 20% found just once. The material sequenced was PBMCs or a T cell subset sorted from them (not recorded which). Receptors were obtained from an adult woman who had mild COVID-19 (a few samples of this study predate the infection). Cell type and time point are not known.

The chain couples TRBV24-1 to TRBJ2-3; the match to TRBD2 covers 15 bases. Germline loops: CDR1 KGHDR, CDR2 SFDVKD. The V and J ends lost 3 bases and 2 bases, in that order; junction bases with no gene match: 5. The CDR3 has 18 residues. The CDR3 sequence: CATSDAGTSGGNTDTQYF. In nucleotides, the CDR3 is TGTGCCACCAGTGATGCCGGGACTAGCGGGGGGAACACAGATACGCAGTATTTT.

This chain uses TRBV9 with TRBJ2-7; the D is unclear. The CDR3 runs 16 residues. The germline gives CDR1 SGDLS, CDR2 YYNGEE. V shed 0 bases and J shed 2 bases, with 15 bases lying between them. The CDR3 sequence is CASSVDHGSGTYEQYF. Here the CDR3 DNA reads TGTGCCAGCAGCGTAGACCACGGGTCAGGAACCTACGAGCAGTACTTC.

This clonotype was recorded many times. CDR3 in amino acids: CASSTGTGGTAYEQYF. In DNA form, the CDR3 reads TGTGCCAGCAGCACGGGGACTGGTGGGACAGCCTACGAGCAGTACTTC. The chain couples TRBV7-8 to TRBJ2-7; D may be TRBD1 (7 bases). Per germline, CDR1 SGHVS and CDR2 FQNEAQ. Trimming took off 5 bases at V and 2 bases at J, with 19 bases between the two ends. The CDR3 consists of 16 residues.

The chain recombines TRBV5-1 with TRBJ1-2; tentative D call: TRBD1 (6 bases). Trimming left V 5 bases short and J 7 bases short, with 18 bases between. CDR3 length: 14 amino acids. The V gene's germline CDR1 is SGHRS and CDR2 YFSETQ. The CDR3 reads CASRTSGTPSGYTF. CDR3 in DNA: TGCGCCAGCAGGACCTCCGGGACACCCTCTGGCTACACCTTC.

This clonotype was seen only a few times. The rearrangement links TRBV10-3 to TRBJ2-1; 7 bases line up with TRBD2. J was trimmed by 0 bases and V by 6 bases; bases with no gene match: 11. From germline, CDR1 is ENHRY and CDR2 SYGVKD. The CDR3 is 17 amino acids. The CDR3 loop is CAISPLLRESSYNEQFF. CDR3 sequence (DNA): TGTGCCATCAGCCCCCTTTTGCGGGAGAGCTCCTACAATGAGCAGTTCTTC.

The chain recombines TRBV5-1 with TRBJ1-5, with D perhaps matching TRBD1 (6 bases). Trimming cost V 0 bases and J 3 bases, with 10 bases left between them. The germline V gene has CDR1 SGHRS and CDR2 YFSETQ. The CDR3 is 15 amino acids. The DNA for the CDR3 is TGCGCCAGCAGCTTGGACCAGGGACACAATCAGCCCCAGCATTTT. This codes for CASSLDQGHNQPQHF.

In this sample, this clonotype turned up a few times. The rearrangement links TRBV30 to TRBJ2-1, with D perhaps matching TRBD2 (5 bases). Between the trimmed V and J ends, which lost 0 bases and 0 bases, there was a span of 12 bases. The CDR3 contains 16 residues. Germline CDR1 reads GTSNPN; CDR2 reads SVGIG (reference sequence). The CDR3, as DNA: TGTGCCTGGAGTGTAGAGGGCGCGAGCTCCTACAATGAGCAGTTCTTC. Translated, it gives CAWSVEGASSYNEQFF.

This chain uses TRBV19 with TRBJ2-3; 13 bases fit TRBD2. Trimming took 9 bases from V and 3 from J; bases not matched to a gene: 12. The germline V gene has CDR1 LNHDA and CDR2 SQIVND (reference sequence). The CDR3 length is 17 residues. CDR3 sequence reads: CASRFTRLAGGTDTQYF. The CDR3 bases are TGTGCCAGCCGCTTCACCCGACTAGCGGGAGGAACAGATACGCAGTATTTT.

The chain has TRBV4-2 and TRBJ2-2; the D gene is possibly TRBD1 (5 bases). Germline V lookup: CDR1 LGHNA, CDR2 YNFKEQ. With 0 bases removed from V and 1 base from J, the gap between germline ends came to 9 bases. This CDR3 contains 16 residues. The CDR3 here is CASSQDGRVNTGELFF. The CDR3 nucleotides are TGTGCCAGCAGCCAAGATGGCAGGGTGAACACCGGGGAGCTGTTTTTT.

This clonotype was seen many times. Germline and junction disagree at one end, which may indicate a read error. This chain links TRBV7-7 with TRBJ2-7; no clear D gene. CDR3 size: 15 residues. CDR1 is SSHAT, CDR2 FNYEAQ, per germline (reference sequence). CDR3 loop: CASSLADSGSYEQYF. Here the CDR3 DNA reads TGTGCTAGCAGCTTAGCCGACTCCGGCTCCTACGAGCAGTACTTC.

This clonotype occurred a few times. The chain is built from TRBV12-3 or TRBV12-4 and TRBJ1-1; unclear D gene. There are 14 residues in the CDR3. The germline V and J ends were trimmed by 7 bases and 0 bases, with 12 bases remaining between them. The CDR3 coding sequence is TGTGCCAGCACACCGCAGACGGTGAACACTGAAGCTTTCTTT. Its translation: CASTPQTVNTEAFF.

This chain uses TRBV3-1 with TRBJ2-7, with 12 bases lining up with TRBD2. CDR3 length equals 17 residues. V shed 4 bases, J shed 4 bases, and the junction held 11 bases outside the gene matches. Germline lookup yields CDR1 LGHDT and CDR2 YNNKEL (reference sequence). The CDR3 here is CASSRQDLAGGPYEQYF. The CDR3 bases are TGTGCCAGCAGCCGACAAGACCTAGCGGGGGGGCCGTACGAGCAGTACTTC.

This clonotype was counted between two and nine times. The rearrangement links TRBV29-1 to TRBJ1-1; no reliable D call. This CDR3 is 15 amino acids long. Trimming stripped 4 bases from V and 6 bases from J, with 21 bases between. The germline CDR1 and CDR2 sequences are SQVTM and ANQGSEA. DNA of the CDR3: TGCAGCGTTGCCCCGGATGGTTCTTGGGCCCCTGAAGCTTTCTTT. Protein: CSVAPDGSWAPEAFF.

The chain links TRBV7-2 to TRBJ1-2, with D possibly matching TRBD1 (6 bases). V was cut by 6 bases and J by 5 bases, with 10 bases left in between. Germline V gene lookup returns CDR1 SGHTA and CDR2 FQGNSA. The CDR3 covers 12 residues. Here the CDR3 reads CASSTGTYGYTF. As DNA, the CDR3 is TGTGCCAGCAGTACAGGGACGTATGGCTACACCTTC.

This clonotype was counted only a few times. The chain has TRBV27 and TRBJ2-5; D tentatively reads TRBD1 or TRBD2 (5 bases each). Trimming took off 4 bases at V and 1 base at J, with 13 bases between the two ends. This CDR3 comprises 15 residues. Germline V CDR1 and CDR2: MNHEY, SMNVEV (reference sequence). CDR3 in amino acids: CASSYAGTVQETQYF. CDR3 nucleotide sequence: TGTGCCAGCAGTTACGCCGGGACGGTCCAAGAGACCCAGTACTTC.

V gene TRBV2 combines with J gene TRBJ2-7; 9 nucleotides line up with TRBD2. The CDR3 has 14 amino acids. The J segment lost 5 bases and the V segment lost 7 bases, leaving 9 bases of the junction unmatched. The germline gives CDR1 SNHLY, CDR2 FYNNEI. CDR3 sequence (DNA): TGTGCCAGCAAGGGGACCGGGACTAGCCACGAGCAGTACTTC. The encoded protein is CASKGTGTSHEQYF.

This clonotype was seen a few times. CDR3 region: CASSIAEGTYNEQFF. The CDR3, as DNA: TGTGCCAGTAGTATAGCCGAGGGCACCTACAATGAGCAGTTCTTC. The chain recombines TRBV19 with TRBJ2-1; a weak D match, TRBD2 (5 bases). V lost 1 base, J lost 2 bases, and 9 bases lay in between. The CDR3 is 15 amino acids. Germline V CDR1 and CDR2: LNHDA, SQIVND (reference sequence).

In this sample, this clonotype turned up a few times. This chain joins TRBV29-1 and TRBJ2-5; D may be TRBD1 or TRBD2 (6 bases each). CDR1 is SQVTM, CDR2 ANQGSEA, per germline. V shed 3 bases and J shed 5 bases, with 16 bases lying between them. This CDR3 has 14 residues. CDR3 DNA: TGCAGCGTTGACAGTCCCACAGGGAGGGAGACCCAGTACTTC. Its protein product is CSVDSPTGRETQYF.

The genes are TRBV2 and TRBJ2-2; TRBD1 is a possible D gene (6 bases). This CDR3 is built from 14 residues. Germline CDR1 SNHLY, CDR2 FYNNEI. Trimming took 8 bases from V and 7 from J, leaving 17 bases between them. The CDR3 DNA reads TGTGCCAGCGGGGCAGTAGGCAGGGGCGGGGAGCTGTTTTTT. This translates into CASGAVGRGGELFF.

V gene TRBV24-1 combines with J gene TRBJ2-1; D perhaps matches TRBD2 (5 bases). The CDR3 is 13 amino acids. Trimming cost V 6 bases and J 7 bases, with 12 bases left between them. The germline V gene encodes CDR1 KGHDR and CDR2 SFDVKD. The CDR3 loop reads CATSNPSGNEQFF. The CDR3 coding sequence is TGTGCCACCAGTAACCCTTCGGGAAATGAGCAGTTCTTC.

This chain connects TRBV21-1 to TRBJ2-1; TRBD1, as called in the table, went unchecked against the DNA. TRBV21-1 is classified as a pseudogene. This CDR3 spans 15 amino acids. The CDR3 here is CASTHQGGSPNEQFF. CDR3 in DNA: TGTGCCAGCACCCACCAGGGGGGATCCCCCAATGAGCAGTTCTTC.

The V call is TRBV7-3, the J call TRBJ2-6; no definite D call. Germline V CDR1 and CDR2: SGHTA, FQGTGA. V gave up 4 bases and J gave up 0 bases, with 22 bases separating them. The CDR3 is 20 amino acids. The CDR3 bases are TGTGCCAGCAGCTCCAATAGGGCAACAGAGTACAACTCTGGGGCCAACGTCCTGACTTTC. Protein: CASSSNRATEYNSGANVLTF.

The chain has TRBV29-1 and TRBJ1-4, with 9 bases matching TRBD1. V lost 5 bases and J lost 0; bases outside the gene matches: 13. The CDR3 is 18 residues long. Germline lookup yields CDR1 SQVTM and CDR2 ANQGSEA. CDR3 protein: CSVLSDRGRPATNEKLFF. CDR3 DNA: TGCAGCGTTCTTTCGGACAGGGGCCGCCCCGCAACTAATGAAAAACTGTTTTTT.

Written as DNA, the CDR3 is TGCGCCAGCAGCCCGGGACAGACCTACAATGAGCAGTTCTTC. Its translation: CASSPGQTYNEQFF. This sequence joins TRBV5-1 and TRBJ2-1; 7 positions agree with TRBD1. The V segment lost 4 bases and the J segment 2 bases; nucleotides outside the gene matches: 3. Per germline, CDR1 SGHRS and CDR2 YFSETQ. The CDR3 extends over 14 amino acids.